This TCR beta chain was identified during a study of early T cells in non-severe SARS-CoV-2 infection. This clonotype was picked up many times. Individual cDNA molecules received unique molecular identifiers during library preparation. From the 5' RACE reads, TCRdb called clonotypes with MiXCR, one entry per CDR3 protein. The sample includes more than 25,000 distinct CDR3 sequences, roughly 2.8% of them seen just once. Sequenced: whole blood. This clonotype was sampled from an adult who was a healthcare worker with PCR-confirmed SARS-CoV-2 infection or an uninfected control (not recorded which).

This chain's CDR3 is CASSLDRLNEQFF. The CDR3 DNA is TGCGCCAGCAGCTTGGACAGGTTAAATGAGCAGTTCTTC. The V call is TRBV5-1, the J call TRBJ2-1, with a weak D call TRBD1 (5 bases). CDR1 and CDR2 (germline): SGHRS, YFSETQ. The V end was cut by 0 bases, the J end by 7 bases, with 8 bases between. The CDR3 sequence is 13 residues long.